The entry that follows covers one TCR beta chain sequence. This sample is part of a study of blood T cells in healthy people across ages. The authors ran a second PCR of roughly 6 to 12 cycles using a sample-barcoded 5' primer and a J-beta primer mix. One entry per CDR3 protein, called by TCRdb with MiXCR from the 5' RACE reads. The sample includes about 570,000 distinct CDR3 sequences, 27% seen only once; the top ten take approximately 18%. The TCR comes from a woman in her sixties or seventies in good health. Sequencing was performed on blood.

The CDR3 nucleotides are TGTGCCAGCAGCGGCTATGGGACAACAACTAATGAAAAACTGTTTTTT. Protein product: CASSGYGTTTNEKLFF. The chain combines TRBV9 with TRBJ1-4; D possibly corresponds to TRBD1 (6 bases). Germline lookup yields CDR1 SGDLS and CDR2 YYNGEE. Trimming stripped 3 bases from V and 0 bases from J, with 12 bases between. CDR3 length equals 16 residues.